The 21 T cell receptor beta chains listed next were all sequenced from one sample in a study of vaccination effects on CD4 cells after COVID-19. This table comes from immunoSEQ multiplex PCR, and its TCRdb copy is limited to in-frame clones, with some not included. This sample yields some 30,000 clones, of which 83% are seen a single time; roughly 1.4% belongs to the top ten. Antigen-specific CD4+ T cells were expanded (with viral peptide pools) by the ViraFEST assay ahead of sequencing. Culturing for roughly 9 days preceded CD4+ T cell isolation. All study participants received two doses of BNT162b2 or mRNA-1273 vaccine. For these TCRs, the target antigens are not known. The material was CD4+ T cells from PBMCs cultured with HCoV-NL63 spike peptides, obtained after COVID-19 vaccination. The source of these receptors is a human donor who received a COVID-19 vaccine. Some clones in this sample may be carry-over from other donors' samples.

The V gene is TRBV21-1, the J gene TRBJ2-2; the DNA was not compared with TRBD2, the D call given in the table. TRBV21-1 is described as a pseudogene. This CDR3 spans 15 amino acids. The CDR3 DNA reads as TGTGCCAGCAGCAGGCGGGACTATGCGGCCGGGGAGCTGTTTTTT. Its translation is CASSRRDYAAGELFF.

V is TRBV18 and J is TRBJ1-5; D is ambiguous. The CDR3 spans 15 residues. The germline gives CDR1 KGHSH, CDR2 LQKENI. V lost 4 bases and J 0 bases, leaving 10 bases between the germline ends. CDR3: CASSRVGSSNQPQHF. CDR3 nucleotides: TGTGCCAGCTCACGAGTAGGCAGTAGCAATCAGCCCCAGCATTTT.

This sequence joins TRBV5-5 and TRBJ2-4; perhaps TRBD2 as D (6 bases). Trimming stripped 0 bases from V and 2 bases from J, with 24 bases between. This CDR3 is 20 amino acids long. CDR1 is SGHKS and CDR2 is YYEKEE in the germline V gene (reference sequence). Here the CDR3 DNA reads TGTGCCAGCAGCTTGGTATTCCGTGGTGGAGGGCACCCTACCAAAAACATTCAGTACTTC. Its protein product is CASSLVFRGGGHPTKNIQYF. The complete variable domain, with remaining parts taken from reference TRBV5-5 and TRBJ2-4, reads DAGVTQSPTHLIKTRGQQVTLRCSPISGHKSVSWYQQVLGQGPQFIFQYYEKEERGRGNFPDRFSARQFPNYSSELNVNALLLGDSALYLCASSLVFRGGGHPTKNIQYFGAGTRLSVL.

The J gene is TRBJ1-1, the V gene TRBV6-6; TRBD1 matches at 8 bases. Germline V gene lookup returns CDR1 MNHNY and CDR2 SVGAGI (reference sequence). The CDR3 is 14 residues long. V lost 6 bases to trimming and J lost 2 bases; unmatched junction nucleotides: 5. In DNA form, the CDR3 reads TGTGCCAGCAGCCGGGGACAGGCCAACACTGAAGCTTTCTTT. This translates into CASSRGQANTEAFF.

The chain recombines TRBV7-2 with TRBJ2-7, with D unclear. The V end was cut by 5 bases, the J end by 0 bases, with 11 bases between. Germline assignment: CDR1 SGHTA and CDR2 FQGNSA. The CDR3 contains 14 residues. The CDR3 nucleotides read TGTGCCAGCAGCCCCGGGCTCCTCTCCTACGAGCAGTACGTC. Translating gives CASSPGLLSYEQYV.

V and J are TRBV24-1 and TRBJ1-1; 9 nucleotides agree with TRBD1. V dropped 2 bases and J dropped 3; count of bases not matched to a gene: 3. Looked up from germline, CDR1 is KGHDR and CDR2 is SFDVKD. The CDR3 runs 15 residues. CDR3: CATSDSRTGDTEAFF. In DNA form, the CDR3 reads TGTGCCACCAGTGATTCGCGGACAGGGGACACTGAAGCTTTCTTT.

The genes are TRBV10-3 and TRBJ1-6; no clear D. Looked up from germline, CDR1 is ENHRY and CDR2 is SYGVKD. Between the trimmed V and J ends, which lost 2 bases and 9 bases, there was a span of 14 bases. The CDR3 length is 15 residues. The CDR3: CAISENRVSGSPLHF. In nucleotides, the CDR3 is TGTGCCATCAGTGAGAATCGGGTATCTGGTTCACCCCTCCACTTT.

The chain employs TRBV27 and TRBJ1-2; D is perhaps TRBD1 (5 bases). Trimming shortened V by 2 bases and J by 8 bases, and 12 bases separated the two germline ends. This CDR3 contains 13 residues. Germline CDR1 is MNHEY and CDR2 is SMNVEV (reference sequence). The CDR3 DNA reads TGTGCCAGCAGTTTAACGTGGGGCCAGGGCTACACCTTC. Its protein product is CASSLTWGQGYTF.

This clone was seen a handful of times. The chain employs TRBV12-3 or TRBV12-4 and TRBJ1-6; D gene ambiguous. There are 12 residues in the CDR3. V was clipped by 7 bases and J by 10 bases, with 11 bases between them. This CDR3 reads CASTITESPLHF. The CDR3 DNA reads TGTGCCAGCACCATCACTGAGTCACCCCTCCACTTT.

The rearrangement joins TRBV7-7 to TRBJ2-5, with 10 bases aligning to TRBD2. The CDR3 consists of 17 residues. The germline CDR1 and CDR2 sequences are SSHAT and FNYEAQ (reference sequence). Unmatched junction bases numbered 9, after V lost 1 base and J lost 4 bases. CDR3: CASSLGDVGTSVETQYF. The CDR3 DNA is TGTGCCAGCAGCTTAGGAGATGTCGGGACTAGCGTAGAGACCCAGTACTTC. The full variable domain, its missing parts supplied by reference TRBV7-7 and TRBJ2-5, is GAGVSQSPRYKVTKRGQDVTLRCDPISSHATLYWYQQALGQGPEFLTYFNYEAQPDKSGLPSDRFSAERPEGSISTLTIQRTEQRDSAMYRCASSLGDVGTSVETQYFGPGTRLLVL.

The rearrangement links TRBV4-1 to TRBJ2-5, with D possibly being TRBD2 (5 bases). The CDR3 runs to 17 residues. Trimming shortened V by 1 base and J by 4 bases, and 19 bases separated the two germline ends. CDR1 MGHRA and CDR2 YSYEKL come from the germline V gene. In DNA, the CDR3 is TGCGCCAGCAGCCAAGCCAGCGGCGGTAGTAATAGAGAGACCCAGTACTTC. Translating it yields CASSQASGGSNRETQYF.

The rearrangement links TRBV15 to TRBJ1-5, with D unclear. Trimming cost V 0 bases and J 6 bases, with 18 bases left between them. The germline CDR1 and CDR2 sequences are LNHNV and YYDKDF (reference sequence). The CDR3 extends over 17 amino acids. DNA of the CDR3: TGTGCCACCAGCAGAGATATCGGCCAGAACGTAATTCAGCCCCAGCATTTT. Its translation: CATSRDIGQNVIQPQHF.

The CDR3 DNA reads as TGTGCCTGGAGTGTAAGGCTCGGTGGAGGGCAGAAGGGCGCGGATAATTCACCCCTCCACTTT. Translating gives CAWSVRLGGGQKGADNSPLHF. This rearrangement joins TRBV30 to TRBJ1-6; D is unresolved. Germline V lookup: CDR1 GTSNPN, CDR2 SVGIG (reference sequence). The CDR3 consists of 21 residues. The V end was cut by 0 bases, the J end by 5 bases, with 29 bases between.

This clone was observed a single time. The chain carries TRBV3-1 (or the pseudogene TRBV3-2) and TRBJ2-1; 10 nucleotides align to TRBD2. The V segment lost 5 bases and the J segment 3 bases; nucleotides outside the gene matches: 13. This CDR3 is 18 amino acids long. Germline CDR1 is LGHDT and CDR2 is YNNKEL (reference sequence). CDR3 amino acids: CASSGLAVQGGNYNEQFF. The CDR3 nucleotides are TGTGCCAGCAGCGGACTAGCGGTCCAAGGGGGCAACTACAATGAGCAGTTCTTC.

The V gene is TRBV7-2, the J gene TRBJ2-3; 7 nucleotides align to TRBD1. Per the germline V gene, CDR1 is SGHTA and CDR2 is FQGNSA. Unmatched junction bases numbered 12, after V lost 1 base and J lost 2 bases. The CDR3 loop spans 18 amino acids. The CDR3 is CASSLGVRGGLITDTQYF. As DNA, the CDR3 is TGTGCCAGCAGCTTAGGGGTCAGAGGGGGCCTTATCACAGATACGCAGTATTTT.

A few counts support this clone. The chain employs TRBV7-3 and TRBJ1-1, with D possibly matching TRBD1 (5 bases). V gave up 0 bases and J gave up 5 bases, with 10 bases separating them. The germline CDR1 and CDR2 sequences are SGHTA and FQGTGA. The CDR3 sequence is 14 residues long. The CDR3 sequence is CASSLTPGFTEAFF. The CDR3 nucleotides read TGTGCCAGCAGCTTAACTCCAGGGTTTACTGAAGCTTTCTTT.

This clone was seen only once. V is TRBV7-2 and J is TRBJ2-3, with no clear D. Trimming removed 7 bases from V and 2 bases from J, with 10 bases in between. In germline, CDR1 is SGHTA, CDR2 FQGNSA. This CDR3 contains 13 residues. CDR3 in DNA: TGTGCCAGCAACATCCACCTCACAGATACGCAGTATTTT. The encoded protein is CASNIHLTDTQYF.

V gene TRBV6-5 combines with J gene TRBJ1-1; no reliable D call. V was cut by 7 bases and J by 4 bases, with 10 bases left in between. CDR3 length: 12 residues. The germline V gene has CDR1 MNHEY and CDR2 SVGAGI. The CDR3 protein is CASTQKGTEAFF. The CDR3 DNA follows: TGTGCCAGCACCCAAAAGGGCACTGAAGCTTTCTTT.

This chain uses TRBV29-1 with TRBJ1-1; 7 bases match TRBD1. CDR1 is SQVTM, CDR2 ANQGSEA, per germline. Trimming removed 1 base from V and 1 base from J; junction bases left unmatched: 18. The CDR3 is made up of 19 amino acids. CDR3 loop: CSVEGHRGYRFNRNTEAFF. CDR3 sequence (DNA): TGCAGCGTTGAAGGACACAGGGGATATCGATTTAACAGGAACACTGAAGCTTTCTTT.

This chain uses TRBV2 with TRBJ1-6; D is perhaps TRBD1 (6 bases). Germline V gene lookup returns CDR1 SNHLY and CDR2 FYNNEI. The CDR3 spans 13 residues. V lost 6 bases and J lost 9, with 12 bases in between. CDR3 bases: TGTGCCAGCAGGGACCTAGGGGGTTCACCCCTCCACTTT. This encodes CASRDLGGSPLHF.

The chain combines TRBV28 with TRBJ2-4, with 8 bases matching TRBD1. This CDR3 comprises 15 residues. V was clipped by 9 bases and J by 2 bases; unmatched bases: 9. Germline CDR1 and CDR2: MDHEN and SYDVKM. This CDR3 is CASETGEKSKNIQYF. Written as DNA, the CDR3 is TGTGCCAGTGAGACAGGGGAGAAGTCCAAAAACATTCAGTACTTC.